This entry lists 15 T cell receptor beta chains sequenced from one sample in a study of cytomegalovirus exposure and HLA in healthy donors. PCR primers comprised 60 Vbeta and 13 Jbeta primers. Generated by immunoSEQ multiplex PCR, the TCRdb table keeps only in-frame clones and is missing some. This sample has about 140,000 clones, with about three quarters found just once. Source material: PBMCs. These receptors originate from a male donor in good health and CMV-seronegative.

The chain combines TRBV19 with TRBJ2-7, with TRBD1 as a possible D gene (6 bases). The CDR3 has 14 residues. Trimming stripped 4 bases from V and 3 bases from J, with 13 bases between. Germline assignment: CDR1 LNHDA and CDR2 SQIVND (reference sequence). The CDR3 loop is CASSTSGHHYEQYF. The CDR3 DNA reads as TGTGCCAGTAGTACTTCGGGACACCACTACGAGCAGTACTTC. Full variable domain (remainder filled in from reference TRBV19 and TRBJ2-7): DGGITQSPKYLFRKEGQNVTLSCEQNLNHDAMYWYRQDPGQGLRLIYYSQIVNDFQKGDIAEGYSVSREKKESFPLTVTSAQKNPTAFYLCASSTSGHHYEQYFGPGTRLTVT.

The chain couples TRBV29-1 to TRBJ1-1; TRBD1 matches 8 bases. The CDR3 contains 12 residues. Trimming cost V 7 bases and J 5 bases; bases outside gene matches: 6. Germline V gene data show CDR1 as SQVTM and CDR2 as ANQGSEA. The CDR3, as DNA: TGCAGCGCCGGACAGGGTCTGACTGAAGCTTTCTTT. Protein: CSAGQGLTEAFF.

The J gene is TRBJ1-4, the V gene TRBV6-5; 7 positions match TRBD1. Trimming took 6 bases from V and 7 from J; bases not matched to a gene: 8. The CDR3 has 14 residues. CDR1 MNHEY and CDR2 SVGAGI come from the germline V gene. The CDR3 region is CASRRQGLGEKLFF. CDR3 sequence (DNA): TGTGCCAGCAGAAGACAGGGTTTGGGTGAAAAACTGTTTTTT.

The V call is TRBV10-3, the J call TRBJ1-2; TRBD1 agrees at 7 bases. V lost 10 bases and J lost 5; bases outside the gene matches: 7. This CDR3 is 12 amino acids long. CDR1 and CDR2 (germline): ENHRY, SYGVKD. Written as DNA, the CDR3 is TGTGCCACCAACACAGGGGTGTATGGCTACACCTTC. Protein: CATNTGVYGYTF.

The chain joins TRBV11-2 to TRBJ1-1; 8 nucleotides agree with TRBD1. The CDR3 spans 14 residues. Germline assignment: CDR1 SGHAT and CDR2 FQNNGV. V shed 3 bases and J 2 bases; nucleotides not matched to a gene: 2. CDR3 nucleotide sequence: TGTGCCAGCAGCTTTCAGGGGGCTAACACTGAAGCTTTCTTT. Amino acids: CASSFQGANTEAFF.

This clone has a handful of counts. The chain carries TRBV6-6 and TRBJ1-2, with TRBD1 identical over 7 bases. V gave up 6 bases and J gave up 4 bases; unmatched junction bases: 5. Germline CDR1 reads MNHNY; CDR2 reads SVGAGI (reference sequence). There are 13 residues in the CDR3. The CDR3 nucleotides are TGTGCCAGCAGACCAGGGGGAAGCTATGGCTACACCTTC. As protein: CASRPGGSYGYTF.

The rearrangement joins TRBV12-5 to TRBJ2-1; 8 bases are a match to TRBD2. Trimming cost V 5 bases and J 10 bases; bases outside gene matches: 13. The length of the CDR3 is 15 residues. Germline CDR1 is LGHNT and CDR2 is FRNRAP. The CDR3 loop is CASGLSGSPLEEQFF. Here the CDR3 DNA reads TGTGCTAGTGGTCTGAGCGGGAGTCCCCTGGAAGAGCAGTTCTTC.

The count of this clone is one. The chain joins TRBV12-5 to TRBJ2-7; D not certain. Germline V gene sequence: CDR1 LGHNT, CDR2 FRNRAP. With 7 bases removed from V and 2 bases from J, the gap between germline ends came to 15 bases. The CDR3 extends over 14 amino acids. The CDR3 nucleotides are TGTGCTAGTGCCCCCGGCCGAACAGCCTACGAGCAGTACTTC. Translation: CASAPGRTAYEQYF.

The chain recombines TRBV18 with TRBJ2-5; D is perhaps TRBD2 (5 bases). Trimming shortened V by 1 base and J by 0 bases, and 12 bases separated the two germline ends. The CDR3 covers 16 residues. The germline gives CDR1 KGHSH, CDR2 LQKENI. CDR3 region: CASSPQSGVDQETQYF. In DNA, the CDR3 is TGTGCCAGCTCACCACAATCCGGGGTTGACCAAGAGACCCAGTACTTC.

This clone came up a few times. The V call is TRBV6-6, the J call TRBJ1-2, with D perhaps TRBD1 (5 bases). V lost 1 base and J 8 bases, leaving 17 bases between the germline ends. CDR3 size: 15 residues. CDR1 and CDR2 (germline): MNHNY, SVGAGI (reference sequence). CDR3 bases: TGTGCCAGCAGTTACTTTCGACAAGGAGGGGAGGGCTACACCTTC. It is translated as CASSYFRQGGEGYTF.

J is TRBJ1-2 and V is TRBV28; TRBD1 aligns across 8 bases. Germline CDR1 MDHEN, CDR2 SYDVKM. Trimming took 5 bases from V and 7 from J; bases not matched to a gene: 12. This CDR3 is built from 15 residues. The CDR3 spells CASSPGGRAESGYTF. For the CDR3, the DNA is TGTGCCAGCAGTCCAGGGGGCAGGGCAGAGAGTGGCTACACCTTC.

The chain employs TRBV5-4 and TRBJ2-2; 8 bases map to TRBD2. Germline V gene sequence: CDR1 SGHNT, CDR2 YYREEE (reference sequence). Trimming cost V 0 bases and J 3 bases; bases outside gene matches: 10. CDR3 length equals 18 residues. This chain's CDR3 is CASSLEARTSLDTGELFF. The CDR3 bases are TGTGCCAGCAGCTTGGAGGCAAGGACTAGCTTGGACACCGGGGAGCTGTTTTTT.

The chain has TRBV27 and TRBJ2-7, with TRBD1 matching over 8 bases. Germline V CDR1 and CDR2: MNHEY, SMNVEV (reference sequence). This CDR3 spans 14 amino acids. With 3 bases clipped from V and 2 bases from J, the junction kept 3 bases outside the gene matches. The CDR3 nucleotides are TGTGCCAGCAGTTTCCAGGGGGCACCCTACGAGCAGTACTTC. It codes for CASSFQGAPYEQYF.

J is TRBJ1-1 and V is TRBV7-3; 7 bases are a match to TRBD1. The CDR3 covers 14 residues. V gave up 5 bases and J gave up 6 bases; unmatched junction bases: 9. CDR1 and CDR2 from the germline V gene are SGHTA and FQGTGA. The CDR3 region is CASSRQGGSAEAFF. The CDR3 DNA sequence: TGTGCCAGCAGCCGACAGGGTGGGAGCGCTGAAGCTTTCTTT.

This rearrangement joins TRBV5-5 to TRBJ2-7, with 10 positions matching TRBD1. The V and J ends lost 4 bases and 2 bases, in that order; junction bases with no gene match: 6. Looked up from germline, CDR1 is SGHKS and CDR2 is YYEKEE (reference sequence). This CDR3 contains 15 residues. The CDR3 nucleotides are TGTGCCAGCAGCGAGGGACAGGGGAGGACCTACGAGCAGTACTTC. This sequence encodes CASSEGQGRTYEQYF.